A selection of T cell receptor beta chains follows, all from one sample in a study of blood T cell repertoires in COVID-19. Method: immunoSEQ multiplex PCR; TCRdb's copy keeps in-frame clones and lacks some. Of approximately 84,000 clones in the sample, around 90% were seen once. The sample consisted of peripheral blood. Source of these receptors: a human donor with active COVID-19. The donor label of this sample is uncertain. Both conserved end residues are part of each CDR3. The order of the fields is CDR3 DNA, CDR3 protein, V gene, D gene, clone size, J gene. A D gene is named only where the DNA matches it firmly. The size of a clone is reported for some rows only, either as once, few or many, or as a class for expanded clones.

CDR3 DNA: TGTGCCAGCAGCTCGCAGGGCACAGATACGCAGTATTTT
CDR3 protein: CASSSQGTDTQYF
V gene: TRBV7-2
D gene: -
clone size: -
J gene: TRBJ2-3

CDR3 DNA: TGTGCCAGCAGCTTAGCAGGGGGTGAACAGCCCCAGCATTTT
CDR3 protein: CASSLAGGEQPQHF
V gene: TRBV7-9
D gene: -
clone size: -
J gene: TRBJ1-5

CDR3 DNA: TGTGCCAGCAGCAAAGAAGCCGGTGAAGCTTTCTTT
CDR3 protein: CASSKEAGEAFF
V gene: TRBV21-1
D gene: -
clone size: once
J gene: TRBJ1-1

CDR3 DNA: TGTGCCAGCAGCCTTGGACAGGGTGAAGGCCAAGAGACCCAGTACTTC
CDR3 protein: CASSLGQGEGQETQYF
V gene: TRBV7-3
D gene: TRBD1
clone size: -
J gene: TRBJ2-5

CDR3 DNA: TGTGCCAGCAGCACGGACAGGGTTCGGGAGACCCAGTACTTC
CDR3 protein: CASSTDRVRETQYF
V gene: TRBV6-5
D gene: TRBD1
clone size: -
J gene: TRBJ2-5

CDR3 DNA: TGTGCCAGCAGCTCCAATGACAGGGGCTACGAGCAGTACTTC
CDR3 protein: CASSSNDRGYEQYF
V gene: TRBV5-6
D gene: TRBD1
clone size: -
J gene: TRBJ2-7

CDR3 DNA: TGTGCCAGCAGCTTAGTCGCCTACGAGCAGTACTTC
CDR3 protein: CASSLVAYEQYF
V gene: TRBV7-2
D gene: -
clone size: few
J gene: TRBJ2-7

CDR3 DNA: TGTGCCTGGAGTAGACTAGCCTACGAGCAGTACTTC
CDR3 protein: CAWSRLAYEQYF
V gene: TRBV30
D gene: -
clone size: -
J gene: TRBJ2-7

CDR3 DNA: TGTGCCAGCAGCTTGGCGGGGGGGCGCTCGGACACTGAAGCTTTCTTT
CDR3 protein: CASSLAGGRSDTEAFF
V gene: TRBV5-4
D gene: -
clone size: -
J gene: TRBJ1-1

CDR3 DNA: TGCGCCAGCAGCCCGACAGGCTACTCTGGGGCCAACGTCCTGACTTTC
CDR3 protein: CASSPTGYSGANVLTF
V gene: TRBV5-1
D gene: -
clone size: -
J gene: TRBJ2-6

CDR3 DNA: TGTGCCAGCAGTTTACGGGGGGTCGCGGGGAATGAGCAGTTCTTC
CDR3 protein: CASSLRGVAGNEQFF
V gene: TRBV27
D gene: TRBD2
clone size: -
J gene: TRBJ2-1

CDR3 DNA: TGTGCCAGTAGTATAGAGGGCGAAAACCACTCTGGGGCCAACGTCCTGACTTTC
CDR3 protein: CASSIEGENHSGANVLTF
V gene: TRBV19
D gene: -
clone size: once
J gene: TRBJ2-6

CDR3 DNA: TGTGCCAGTAGTAGGACAGGGGAGGATTCACCCCTCCACTTT
CDR3 protein: CASSRTGEDSPLHF
V gene: TRBV19
D gene: TRBD1
clone size: -
J gene: TRBJ1-6

CDR3 DNA: TGCAGCGCTACTCTCGGACAGGGAATCTCGGTTGGCTACACCTTC
CDR3 protein: CSATLGQGISVGYTF
V gene: TRBV29-1
D gene: TRBD1
clone size: -
J gene: TRBJ1-2

CDR3 DNA: TGTGCCAGCAGCCTACGCGGGGCAGGGAGCGGGGAGCTGTTTTTT
CDR3 protein: CASSLRGAGSGELFF
V gene: TRBV11-2
D gene: -
clone size: -
J gene: TRBJ2-2

CDR3 DNA: TGCGCCAGCAGCCCGCGTCTGACAGGAAACTATGGCTACACCTTC
CDR3 protein: CASSPRLTGNYGYTF
V gene: TRBV5-1
D gene: -
clone size: -
J gene: TRBJ1-2

CDR3 DNA: TGCGCCAGCAGCCAAGCCTTAAACTATGGCTACACCTTC
CDR3 protein: CASSQALNYGYTF
V gene: TRBV4-1
D gene: -
clone size: -
J gene: TRBJ1-2

CDR3 DNA: TGTGCCATCAGTGTGGAGCAGGGGCATTCCTACGAGCAGTACTTC
CDR3 protein: CAISVEQGHSYEQYF
V gene: TRBV10-3
D gene: -
clone size: -
J gene: TRBJ2-7

CDR3 DNA: TGTGCCAGCAGCTATATTCGCACAGATACGCAGTATTTT
CDR3 protein: CASSYIRTDTQYF
V gene: TRBV9
D gene: -
clone size: -
J gene: TRBJ2-3

CDR3 DNA: TGTGCCAGCAGTTACTCGTTAGGCTCGGGAAGAAGCAATCAGCCCCAGCATTTT
CDR3 protein: CASSYSLGSGRSNQPQHF
V gene: TRBV6-2/TRBV6-3
D gene: -
clone size: -
J gene: TRBJ1-5

CDR3 DNA: TGTGCCAGCAGCTTGGACAGTTATAATTCACCCCTCCACTTT
CDR3 protein: CASSLDSYNSPLHF
V gene: TRBV7-9
D gene: -
clone size: -
J gene: TRBJ1-6

CDR3 DNA: TGTGCCAGCTCCCTGGACAGGGCGCCAGAGACCCAGTACTTC
CDR3 protein: CASSLDRAPETQYF
V gene: TRBV18
D gene: TRBD1
clone size: -
J gene: TRBJ2-5

CDR3 DNA: TGTGCCAGCACCACTAGCGCCGGTAGCACAGATACGCAGTATTTT
CDR3 protein: CASTTSAGSTDTQYF
V gene: TRBV3-1/TRBV3-2
D gene: TRBD2
clone size: -
J gene: TRBJ2-3

CDR3 DNA: TGCAGCGTTCGGGGTTCAACTAATGAAAAACTGTTTTTT
CDR3 protein: CSVRGSTNEKLFF
V gene: TRBV29-1
D gene: -
clone size: -
J gene: TRBJ1-4

CDR3 DNA: TGTGCCTGGAGGCCCGGGACTAGCGGGGGGTTCGACGAGCAGTACTTC
CDR3 protein: CAWRPGTSGGFDEQYF
V gene: TRBV30
D gene: TRBD2
clone size: few
J gene: TRBJ2-7

CDR3 DNA: TGTGCCAGCAGCCACAGACAGAAAGATAATGAAAAACTGTTTTTT
CDR3 protein: CASSHRQKDNEKLFF
V gene: TRBV7-8
D gene: -
clone size: -
J gene: TRBJ1-4

CDR3 DNA: TGTGCCAGCAGCGCCCCAGAGGGACTAGCGGGGGGGCTATCCTACAATGAGCAGTTCTTC
CDR3 protein: CASSAPEGLAGGLSYNEQFF
V gene: TRBV7-6
D gene: TRBD2
clone size: -
J gene: TRBJ2-1

CDR3 DNA: TGTGCCAGCAGCCGAACCAGGGGCTATGAGCAGTTCTTC
CDR3 protein: CASSRTRGYEQFF
V gene: TRBV3-1/TRBV3-2
D gene: -
clone size: -
J gene: TRBJ2-1

CDR3 DNA: TGCGCCAGCAGCTCGGTGCTAGGGGTTAACGTTAGGGGGCCTGGAAACACCATATATTTT
CDR3 protein: CASSSVLGVNVRGPGNTIYF
V gene: TRBV5-1
D gene: TRBD1
clone size: -
J gene: TRBJ1-3

CDR3 DNA: TGCGCCAGCAGCCAAGACAGGAGGAAACTGTTTTTT
CDR3 protein: CASSQDRRKLFF
V gene: TRBV4-1
D gene: -
clone size: -
J gene: TRBJ1-4

CDR3 DNA: TGTGCCTGGAGTACAGTAGTAGGAAACACCATATATTTT
CDR3 protein: CAWSTVVGNTIYF
V gene: TRBV30
D gene: -
clone size: once
J gene: TRBJ1-3

CDR3 DNA: TGCAGCGTTGCGTGGGGCAGGGGTGAAGCTTTCTTT
CDR3 protein: CSVAWGRGEAFF
V gene: TRBV29-1
D gene: -
clone size: -
J gene: TRBJ1-1

CDR3 DNA: TGTGCCAGCAGCGTACGGTCCGGTGGGCTGTTTTTT
CDR3 protein: CASSVRSGGLFF
V gene: TRBV9
D gene: -
clone size: -
J gene: TRBJ2-2

CDR3 DNA: TGTGCCAGCAGTGCGGGACAGGGCTATGGCTACACCTTC
CDR3 protein: CASSAGQGYGYTF
V gene: TRBV12-3/TRBV12-4
D gene: TRBD1
clone size: -
J gene: TRBJ1-2

CDR3 DNA: TGTGCCAGTAGTCCCCGCCCCGGGGACGAGCAGTACTTC
CDR3 protein: CASSPRPGDEQYF
V gene: TRBV19
D gene: -
clone size: -
J gene: TRBJ2-7

CDR3 DNA: TGTGCCATCAGCTTTACAGGGGAGGACTCCTACGAGCAGTACTTC
CDR3 protein: CAISFTGEDSYEQYF
V gene: TRBV10-3
D gene: -
clone size: -
J gene: TRBJ2-7

CDR3 DNA: TGTGCCAGCAGTGAGGGGAGAATTAATGAAAAACTGTTTTTT
CDR3 protein: CASSEGRINEKLFF
V gene: TRBV2
D gene: -
clone size: once
J gene: TRBJ1-4

CDR3 DNA: TGTGCCAGCAGTTCGGCTAGTCGCACCGGGGAGCTGTTTTTT
CDR3 protein: CASSSASRTGELFF
V gene: TRBV6-5
D gene: -
clone size: -
J gene: TRBJ2-2

CDR3 DNA: TGTGCCAGCAGCTTCCCTTCGACAGGGGGCTACTCCTACAATGAGCAGTTCTTC
CDR3 protein: CASSFPSTGGYSYNEQFF
V gene: TRBV7-2
D gene: TRBD1
clone size: -
J gene: TRBJ2-1

CDR3 DNA: TGCGCCAGCAGCTTCGGGACTAGCGGGGGGGTTGGTGCGGCAGATACGCAGTATTTT
CDR3 protein: CASSFGTSGGVGAADTQYF
V gene: TRBV5-1
D gene: TRBD2
clone size: -
J gene: TRBJ2-3

CDR3 DNA: TGTGCCAGCAGCTTCCAGACAGATTACGAGCAGTACTTC
CDR3 protein: CASSFQTDYEQYF
V gene: TRBV7-2
D gene: -
clone size: -
J gene: TRBJ2-7

CDR3 DNA: TGCGCCAGCAGCCGGGAGGGGGGCACAGATACGCAGTATTTT
CDR3 protein: CASSREGGTDTQYF
V gene: TRBV5-1
D gene: TRBD2
clone size: -
J gene: TRBJ2-3

CDR3 DNA: TGTGCCAGCAGCGCGAATTCCGGCAGGGGTGAAGAGCAGTACTTC
CDR3 protein: CASSANSGRGEEQYF
V gene: TRBV9
D gene: -
clone size: -
J gene: TRBJ2-7

CDR3 DNA: TGTGCCAGCAGCTCAGTCGGGACCCGGGGGGGCTACACCTTC
CDR3 protein: CASSSVGTRGGYTF
V gene: TRBV9
D gene: -
clone size: -
J gene: TRBJ1-2

CDR3 DNA: TGCAGCGCTAGACAGGGCCCGAACACTGAAGCTTTCTTT
CDR3 protein: CSARQGPNTEAFF
V gene: TRBV29-1
D gene: TRBD1
clone size: -
J gene: TRBJ1-1

CDR3 DNA: TGCGCCAGCAGCCCTACGGACAGGGGCTATAATTCACCCCTCCACTTT
CDR3 protein: CASSPTDRGYNSPLHF
V gene: TRBV5-1
D gene: TRBD1
clone size: -
J gene: TRBJ1-6

CDR3 DNA: TGTGCATCCCGGGGAGGCGGGGGGACCTACGAGCAGTACTTC
CDR3 protein: CASRGGGGTYEQYF
V gene: TRBV10-3
D gene: TRBD2
clone size: -
J gene: TRBJ2-7

CDR3 DNA: TGTGCCAGCAGTGAAGGGACGGACTTTAGCTCCTACGAGCAGTACTTC
CDR3 protein: CASSEGTDFSSYEQYF
V gene: TRBV2
D gene: -
clone size: -
J gene: TRBJ2-7

CDR3 DNA: TGTGCCAGCAGCAAAGTCCGGGACAGGGGGAGTAATGAAGCTTTCTTT
CDR3 protein: CASSKVRDRGSNEAFF
V gene: TRBV27
D gene: TRBD1
clone size: -
J gene: TRBJ1-1

CDR3 DNA: TGCAGTGCTAGTAATCCAGGGAGGGCTCAGCCCCAGCATTTT
CDR3 protein: CSASNPGRAQPQHF
V gene: TRBV20-1
D gene: -
clone size: -
J gene: TRBJ1-5

CDR3 DNA: TGTGCCAGCAGCTTATCGACCGGGGAGGGCTATGGCTACACCTTC
CDR3 protein: CASSLSTGEGYGYTF
V gene: TRBV7-9
D gene: -
clone size: -
J gene: TRBJ1-2